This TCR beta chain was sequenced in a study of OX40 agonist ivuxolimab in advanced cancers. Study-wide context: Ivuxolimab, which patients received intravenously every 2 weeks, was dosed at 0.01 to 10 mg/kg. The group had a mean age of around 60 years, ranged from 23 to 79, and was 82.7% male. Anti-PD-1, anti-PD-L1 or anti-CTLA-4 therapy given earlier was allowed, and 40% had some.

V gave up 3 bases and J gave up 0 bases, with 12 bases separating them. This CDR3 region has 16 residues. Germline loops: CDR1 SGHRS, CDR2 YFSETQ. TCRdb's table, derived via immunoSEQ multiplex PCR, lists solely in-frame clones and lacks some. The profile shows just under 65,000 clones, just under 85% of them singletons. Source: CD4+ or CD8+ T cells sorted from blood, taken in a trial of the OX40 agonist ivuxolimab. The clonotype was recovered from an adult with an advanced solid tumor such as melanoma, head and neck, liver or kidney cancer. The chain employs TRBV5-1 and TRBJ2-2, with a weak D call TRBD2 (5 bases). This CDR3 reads CASSSPAATNTGELFF. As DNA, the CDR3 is TGCGCCAGCAGCTCCCCAGCGGCCACGAACACCGGGGAGCTGTTTTTT.